The 10 T cell receptor beta chains presented below share a single source sample, sequenced in a study of blood T cells in healthy people across ages. A second PCR, run for about 7 to 12 cycles, used a sample-barcoded 5' primer plus a J-beta primer mix. TCRdb itself ran the 5' RACE reads through MiXCR, one entry per CDR3 protein. The sample lists 600,000 to 800,000 distinct CDR3 sequences, roughly 21% seen once, with 3% to 4.5% in the top ten. Sequenced input: blood. Receptor source: a man in his sixties or seventies in good health.

This clonotype occurred many times. The CDR3 DNA is TGTGCCAGCAGTGATCGCTATGGCTACACCTTC. Encoded protein: CASSDRYGYTF. The V call is TRBV12-3 or TRBV12-4, the J call TRBJ1-2; D call uncertain. Between the trimmed V and J ends, which lost 5 bases and 4 bases, there was a span of 5 bases. The CDR3 extends over 11 amino acids.

This clonotype was observed a handful of times. The CDR3 loop is CIGTSGRSQYF. In nucleotides, the CDR3 is TGCATCGGGACTAGCGGGAGATCGCAGTATTTT. This chain links TRBV20-1 with TRBJ2-3; TRBD2 matches at 14 bases. CDR1 and CDR2 from the germline V gene are DFQATT and SNEGSKA (reference sequence). CDR3 length equals 11 residues.

This clonotype was counted a few times. The chain is built from TRBV28 and TRBJ1-1, with D unclear. Germline CDR1 is MDHEN and CDR2 is SYDVKM. Trimming shortened V by 6 bases and J by 4 bases, and 15 bases separated the two germline ends. The CDR3 extends over 14 amino acids. CDR3: CASSLGPDITEAFF. CDR3 DNA sequence: TGTGCCAGCAGCCTCGGCCCCGATATCACTGAAGCTTTCTTT.

This clonotype was recorded many times. The rearrangement links TRBV4-1 to TRBJ2-5; 8 positions match TRBD1. Germline-derived CDR1 and CDR2 are MGHRA and YSYEKL. Trimming removed 0 bases from V and 5 bases from J; junction bases left unmatched: 8. This CDR3 contains 16 residues. CDR3 DNA: TGCGCCAGCAGCCAAGAACGGACAGGGATTGAGGAGACCCAGTACTTC. Its translation: CASSQERTGIEETQYF.

This clonotype was detected only a few times. The V and J genes are TRBV7-3 and TRBJ2-1, with 7 bases aligning to TRBD1. The CDR3 contains 19 residues. J gave up 0 bases and V 1 base, and 12 bases lay outside the gene matches. Germline loops: CDR1 SGHTA, CDR2 FQGTGA. CDR3 in amino acids: CASSLIESGQRSSYNEQFF. The CDR3 DNA is TGTGCCAGCAGCTTAATAGAGTCGGGACAGAGGAGCTCCTACAATGAGCAGTTCTTC.

This clonotype was seen only a few times. V usage is TRBV6-2 or TRBV6-3 and J usage is TRBJ2-7; TRBD1 matches 10 bases. Germline trimming cut 6 bases from V and 3 bases from J; bases unmatched to any gene: 8. The CDR3 is 15 amino acids. Germline values: CDR1 MNHEY, CDR2 SVGEGT. The CDR3 loop is CASRSPGTGVYEQYF. Here the CDR3 DNA reads TGTGCCAGCAGATCTCCCGGGACAGGGGTCTACGAGCAGTACTTC.

A few counts support this clonotype. The chain links TRBV10-3 to TRBJ2-7; maybe TRBD2 (6 bases). Trimming left V 10 bases short and J 1 base short, with 17 bases between. The CDR3 is 14 residues long. Germline V gene sequence: CDR1 ENHRY, CDR2 SYGVKD. As DNA, the CDR3 is TGTGCCAGCCACCGGGACGGGGGTTCCTACGAGCAGTACTTC. Its translation: CASHRDGGSYEQYF.

This chain uses TRBV7-2 with TRBJ2-5, with D possibly matching TRBD2 (5 bases). Trimming stripped 5 bases from V and 1 base from J, with 11 bases between. The CDR3 runs to 14 residues. Germline CDR1 reads SGHTA; CDR2 reads FQGNSA. For the CDR3, the DNA is TGTGCCAGCAGCCGCACGAGGGCCCAAGAGACCCAGTACTTC. Its protein product is CASSRTRAQETQYF.

This clonotype was counted between two and nine times. The chain has TRBV7-9 and TRBJ1-2, with TRBD1 identical over 7 bases. J was trimmed by 7 bases and V by 2 bases; bases with no gene match: 7. The CDR3 covers 14 residues. Germline V gene sequence: CDR1 SEHNR, CDR2 FQNEAQ (reference sequence). The CDR3 region has the DNA TGTGCCAGCAGCTTATTGGAGGGGGCAGGTGGCTACACCTTC. This translates into CASSLLEGAGGYTF.

The rearrangement links TRBV12-3 or TRBV12-4 to TRBJ1-5; TRBD1 is a possible D gene (6 bases). Trimming removed 1 base at V and 3 bases at J, with 10 bases between. The CDR3 loop spans 15 amino acids. In nucleotides, the CDR3 is TGTGCCAGCAGTTTAGTGGACAGCCTCAATCAGCCCCAGCATTTT. Amino acids: CASSLVDSLNQPQHF.